The rows below give T cell receptor beta chains drawn from one sample of a study of shared clonotypes between healthy human individuals. Sequencing used immunoSEQ multiplex PCR; TCRdb keeps in-frame clones, though not all of them. The sample includes about 2,100,000 clones, about 93% of them seen just once. The sequenced material came from naive CD8+ T cells from PBMCs. The receptor source for this set is a man between 18 and 35 years old in good health. Some clones in this sample may be carry-over from other donors' samples. Each CDR3 is given with its conserved first and last residue. Each record gives: J gene, V gene, clone size, D gene, CDR3 protein. A D gene is named only where the DNA matches it firmly. Size is omitted from some rows. Given values are once, few, many or a class for expanded clones.

TRBJ2-1,TRBV7-6,-,-,CASSLHPEGDEQFF
TRBJ2-2,TRBV27,few,-,CASSLGITGELFF
TRBJ2-3,TRBV5-6,-,-,CASSFEGYTDTQYF
TRBJ2-3,TRBV6-4,-,-,CASSDPATDTQYF
TRBJ1-1,TRBV19,-,-,CATSYSGRTGNTEAFF
TRBJ1-1,TRBV7-9,-,-,CASSHTVGLNTEAFF
TRBJ1-2,TRBV29-1,-,-,CSADGNYGYTF
TRBJ1-5,TRBV6-5,-,-,CASSPQVYSNQPQHF
TRBJ1-1,TRBV19,few,-,CASSIGRGNTEAFF
TRBJ2-1,TRBV27,-,TRBD2,CASRRRLAGDEQFF
TRBJ2-3,TRBV7-9,-,-,CASSLGGGPPSTDTQYF
TRBJ1-5,TRBV19,-,-,CASSDSHNQPQHF
TRBJ2-7,TRBV29-1,-,TRBD2,CSVGQRGGPYEQYF
TRBJ2-1,TRBV7-9,-,-,CASSSRVDEQFF
TRBJ2-5,TRBV4-2,-,TRBD1,CASSQVQGAYETQYF
TRBJ2-3,TRBV28,-,-,CASSLFPDTQYF
TRBJ2-3,TRBV29-1,-,TRBD2,CSALAGNTDTQYF
TRBJ2-7,TRBV29-1,-,-,CSALGTVLGEQYF
TRBJ2-7,TRBV27,-,-,CASSPYPGPYEQYF
TRBJ1-1,TRBV7-9,-,-,CASSSTRGTEAFF
TRBJ1-2,TRBV14,-,-,CASSFSDSYGYTF
TRBJ2-5,TRBV27,-,TRBD2,CASSPRRLAGVETQYF
TRBJ1-3,TRBV7-9,-,-,CASSFSIRGASGNTIYF
TRBJ2-5,TRBV6-4,-,TRBD2,CASSLRRLAEQETQYF
TRBJ2-5,TRBV7-9,-,TRBD2,CASSAGGTQSETQYF
TRBJ2-5,TRBV4-2,-,TRBD1,CASSQDSERWDRGRETQYF
TRBJ1-2,TRBV28,-,TRBD1,CASNTETGPYGYTF
TRBJ2-1,TRBV6-5,once,-,CASSYLGISYNEQFF
TRBJ2-7,TRBV28,once,-,CASSLSLGYEQYF
TRBJ2-7,TRBV27,-,TRBD1,CASAHRGTYEQYF